Given below is one T cell receptor beta chain in context. The V segment lost 5 bases and the J segment 8 bases; nucleotides outside the gene matches: 4. The CDR3 spans 12 residues. The repertoire was sequenced with immunoSEQ multiplex PCR; TCRdb's copy has only in-frame clones and lacks some. The data show 150,000 to 190,000 clones, about 94% seen once. These data originate in a study of control samples from healthy donors and cancer patients. This TCR derives from a man aged 50 or older in good health. The chain links TRBV12-3 or TRBV12-4 to TRBJ1-2, with 8 bases identical to TRBD1. The specimen was blood. CDR3 amino acids: CASSTDRGGYTF. The CDR3 coding sequence is TGTGCCAGCAGTACCGACAGGGGAGGCTACACCTTC.